This TCR beta chain was captured by sequencing in a study of CD8 T cells in Susac syndrome. Worth noting for this clonotype: Its antigen is not identified.

Study-wide results and caveats: In Susac syndrome, CD8+ expansion was highest in TEMRA and active disease.

In germline, CDR1 is SGDLS, CDR2 YYNGEE. The V gene lost 3 bases and the J gene lost 8 bases, with 20 bases spanning the gap. This CDR3 is built from 15 residues. RNA, at roughly 0.45 to 1 ug, was reverse transcribed with random hexamers. TCRdb reprocessed the immunoSEQ multiplex PCR reads with MiXCR, giving one entry per CDR3 protein. The data contain about 100,000 distinct CDR3 sequences, roughly 96% of them singletons. Fulfillment of recently defined diagnostic criteria for definite or probable disease was shown by the patients with Susac syndrome. This TCR was recovered from a human donor with Susac syndrome. The chain has TRBV9 and TRBJ1-2; tentative D call: TRBD1 (6 bases). The sequenced material came from CD8+ T cells from PBMCs. DNA for the CDR3: TGTGCCAGCAGCGGCCGGGACATGCAGGGTTGGGGCTACACCTTC. Its translation: CASSGRDMQGWGYTF.